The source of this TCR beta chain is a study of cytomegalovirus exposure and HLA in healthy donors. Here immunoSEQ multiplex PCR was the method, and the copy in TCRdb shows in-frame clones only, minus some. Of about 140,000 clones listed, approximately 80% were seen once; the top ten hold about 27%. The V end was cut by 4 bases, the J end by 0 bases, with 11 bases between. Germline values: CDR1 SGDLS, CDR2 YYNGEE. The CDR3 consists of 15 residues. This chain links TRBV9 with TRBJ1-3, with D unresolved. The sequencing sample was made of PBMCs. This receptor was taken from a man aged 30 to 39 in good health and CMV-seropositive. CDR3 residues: CASSPYGDSGNTIYF. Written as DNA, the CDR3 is TGTGCCAGCAGCCCCTACGGGGACTCTGGAAACACCATATATTTT.